This T cell receptor beta chain emerged from a study of shared clonotypes between healthy human individuals. Study summary: Two women and three men aged 18 to 49 served as donors. Points from the study as a whole: Unshared clonotypes carried lower generation probabilities than those common to all four donors. About 5% of naive CD4 clonotypes were common to a handful of donors.

As concerns this clone: Its specificity is unknown. This may come from a read error, since a much larger clone is one base off. This same CDR3 is encoded by further DNA sequences in the sample.

As defined, naive CD8 cells were CD45RO-negative and positively selected for CCR7, with terminally differentiated effector memory CD45RA+ cells excluded. The donor population consisted of healthy HIV-negative adults with no recent acute infections or vaccinations. Measured with immunoSEQ multiplex PCR; TCRdb has only the in-frame clones, and not every one. The repertoire holds about 820,000 clones, with roughly 92% as singletons. Looked up from germline, CDR1 is SGHRS and CDR2 is YFSETQ. This CDR3 spans 13 amino acids. V was trimmed by 0 bases and J by 5 bases, leaving 8 bases between them. The rearrangement uses TRBV5-1 and TRBJ1-1; D perhaps matches TRBD1 (5 bases). The receptor comes from a man aged 25-45 years in good health. Sequencing was performed on naive CD8+ T cells sorted from blood. CDR3 in amino acids: CASSLEGNTEAFF. CDR3 sequence (DNA): TGCGCCAGCAGCTTGGAGGGGAATACTGAAGCTTTCTTT.